This note documents a single TCR beta chain sequence. Its antigen is still unknown. Germline V gene data show CDR1 as MNHEY and CDR2 as SVGAGI. Trimming stripped 0 bases from V and 1 base from J, with 4 bases between. This CDR3 is 14 amino acids long. These data belong to a study of siplizumab effects on memory and regulatory T cells. Findings of the study overall: Sequences below about 10^-5 frequency were poorly captured, limiting mapping of alloreactive clones. With siplizumab, mappable alloreactive CD4+ clones averaged 68.8% Treg-derived, versus roughly 25% in controls. Contribution to the alloresponse seemed major for naive T cells, which also seemed more diverse than memory cells.

This table comes from immunoSEQ multiplex PCR, and its TCRdb copy is limited to in-frame clones, with some not included. The repertoire consists of fewer than 120,000 clones, with 80% to 95% occurring once and the leading ten covering 1% to 1.5%. The clonotype comes from a human donor in good health. J is TRBJ1-5 and V is TRBV6-5, with D hard to call. Material for sequencing was CD4+ T cells sorted from blood. The CDR3 loop reads CASSYSTSNQPQHF. CDR3 nucleotides: TGTGCCAGCAGTTACTCGACAAGCAATCAGCCCCAGCATTTT.